The 14 T cell receptor beta chains given below trace back to one sample, sequenced in a study of vaccination and CD4 T cells after COVID-19. Treatment denoted: approximately nine-day PBMC culture with coronavirus spike peptide pools or control peptides (ViraFEST assay). The antigens for these receptors are not known. Researchers used the Oncomine TCR Beta short-read assay to sequence DNA from cultured CD4+ T cells. MiXCR was run by TCRdb on the PCR reads, yielding one entry per CDR3 protein. The sample lists 15,000 to 20,000 distinct CDR3 sequences, 40% to 50% occurring once. The sample comprised cultured CD4+ T cells from blood. All receptors come from a human donor with COVID-19.

This clonotype was detected a few times. The V gene is TRBV5-8, the J gene TRBJ1-5; unclear D gene. Trimming took off 3 bases at V and 3 bases at J, with 7 bases between the two ends. Germline CDR1 SGHTS, CDR2 YDEGEE. CDR3 length equals 13 residues. The CDR3 region is CASSSTNNQPQHF. DNA of the CDR3: TGTGCCAGCAGCTCAACTAACAATCAGCCCCAGCATTTT.

In nucleotides, the CDR3 is TGTGCCAGCAGCGCTAGAGCCTCTAGCACAGATACGCAGTATTTT. Translating it yields CASSARASSTDTQYF. This sequence joins TRBV7-2 and TRBJ2-3, with D unclear. Germline CDR1 is SGHTA and CDR2 is FQGNSA. The germline V and J ends were trimmed by 5 bases and 0 bases, with 12 bases remaining between them. This CDR3 contains 15 residues.

The chain recombines TRBV1 with TRBJ1-6. TRBV1 is termed a pseudogene. The CDR3 covers 15 residues. The CDR3 region has the DNA TGCACCAGCAGCCAAGGTGGAGTGGGGAATTCACCCCTCCACTTT. Its translation is CTSSQGGVGNSPLHF.

This sequence joins TRBV7-8 and TRBJ2-7, with TRBD2 matching 8 bases. Germline V lookup: CDR1 SGHVS, CDR2 FQNEAQ. This CDR3 spans 15 amino acids. J lost 2 bases, V lost 5 bases, and 8 bases had no gene match. This CDR3 reads CASSATSGGTYEQYF. DNA of the CDR3: TGTGCCAGCAGCGCCACCAGCGGGGGAACCTACGAGCAGTACTTC.

The rearrangement uses TRBV7-2 and TRBJ2-1; perhaps TRBD1 as D (6 bases). There are 14 residues in the CDR3. Trimming pared 0 bases from V and 8 bases from J, leaving 11 bases between. Germline V gene data show CDR1 as SGHTA and CDR2 as FQGNSA. CDR3 nucleotides: TGTGCCAGCAGCTTAGCGGGGGCGTCGGATGAGCAGTTCTTC. It encodes CASSLAGASDEQFF.

The genes are TRBV6-2 or TRBV6-3 and TRBJ2-6; D is unclear. Germline CDR1 is MNHEY and CDR2 is SVGEGT. This CDR3 is 14 amino acids long. The ends were cut back, 4 bases at V and 0 bases at J, with 4 bases in the middle. CDR3 amino acids: CASSSGSGANVLTF. The CDR3, as DNA: TGTGCCAGCAGTTCCGGCTCTGGGGCCAACGTCCTGACTTTC.

The table lists this clonotype with a few counts. The chain employs TRBV2 and TRBJ2-3, with D unresolved. The V gene lost 7 bases and the J gene lost 4 bases, with 9 bases spanning the gap. The CDR3 totals 12 residues. In germline, CDR1 is SNHLY, CDR2 FYNNEI. The CDR3 loop reads CASNTGPDTQYF. DNA for the CDR3: TGTGCCAGCAACACTGGGCCAGATACGCAGTATTTT.

V gene TRBV7-3 combines with J gene TRBJ2-7, with 9 bases aligning to TRBD1. Unmatched junction bases numbered 7, after V lost 5 bases and J lost 2 bases. Per germline, CDR1 SGHTA and CDR2 FQGTGA. This CDR3 is 15 amino acids long. The CDR3, as DNA: TGTGCCAGCAGCAAGGCCGGGACAGGGACCTACGAGCAGTACTTC. It yields the protein CASSKAGTGTYEQYF.

DNA of the CDR3: TGTGCCAGCACCACACGGGGGTTGGGTCAGCCCCAGCATTTT. Encoded protein: CASTTRGLGQPQHF. This chain joins TRBV6-4 and TRBJ1-5, with D possibly TRBD1 on 5 matching bases. V was pared by 7 bases and J by 6 bases, with 16 bases between. The germline CDR1 and CDR2 sequences are MRHNA and SNTAGT. This CDR3 has 14 amino acids.

This clonotype was seen only a few times. The chain employs TRBV7-6 and TRBJ1-1; TRBD1 is a possible D gene (5 bases). From germline, CDR1 is SGHVS and CDR2 FNYEAQ. The V end lost 2 bases, the J end lost 8 bases, and 9 bases lay between the germline ends. The CDR3 length is 12 residues. CDR3 DNA sequence: TGTGCCAGCAGCTTACAGGGAGGGGAAGCTTTCTTT. Protein product: CASSLQGGEAFF.

This clonotype has only a few counts. The chain is built from TRBV27 and TRBJ1-1, with D unclear. Germline V CDR1 and CDR2: MNHEY, SMNVEV (reference sequence). CDR3 size: 13 residues. Deletions cut 6 bases from V and 7 bases from J, with 15 bases between. The CDR3 sequence: CASRPSGTGEAFF. As DNA, the CDR3 is TGTGCCAGCAGGCCGTCCGGCACTGGTGAAGCTTTCTTT.

The chain employs TRBV7-2 and TRBJ2-6, with TRBD2 identical over 7 bases. Per the germline V gene, CDR1 is SGHTA and CDR2 is FQGNSA. With 5 bases clipped from V and 0 bases from J, the junction kept 10 bases outside the gene matches. The CDR3 length is 18 residues. Written as DNA, the CDR3 is TGTGCCAGCAGCCCCGTCGGGGGGTCGAACTCTGGGGCCAACGTCCTGACTTTC. This translates into CASSPVGGSNSGANVLTF. Based on the CDR3 plus reference TRBV7-2 and TRBJ2-6, the full variable domain is GAGVSQSPSNKVTEKGKDVELRCDPISGHTALYWYRQSLGQGLEFLIYFQGNSAPDKSGLPSDRFSAERTGGSVSTLTIQRTQQEDSAVYLCASSPVGGSNSGANVLTFGAGSRLTVL.

This clonotype rates as medium-sized (0.01 to 0.1%). V and J are TRBV10-3 and TRBJ1-3; 9 bases are shared with TRBD1. J gave up 1 base and V 7 bases, and 8 bases lay outside the gene matches. The CDR3 covers 16 residues. Germline CDR1 and CDR2: ENHRY and SYGVKD. The CDR3 bases are TGTGCCATCAATTTGGACAGGGGTGGTTCTGGAAACACCATATATTTT. It translates to CAINLDRGGSGNTIYF.

CDR3 in DNA: TGTGCCAGCGGAGGGGGTAGCGGGGGAGGAGAGACCCAGTACTTC. Translated: CASGGGSGGGETQYF. The chain combines TRBV4-2 with TRBJ2-5; 9 bases agree with TRBD2. CDR3 size: 15 residues. J lost 4 bases, V lost 8 bases, and 11 bases had no gene match. Germline-derived CDR1 and CDR2 are LGHNA and YNFKEQ.